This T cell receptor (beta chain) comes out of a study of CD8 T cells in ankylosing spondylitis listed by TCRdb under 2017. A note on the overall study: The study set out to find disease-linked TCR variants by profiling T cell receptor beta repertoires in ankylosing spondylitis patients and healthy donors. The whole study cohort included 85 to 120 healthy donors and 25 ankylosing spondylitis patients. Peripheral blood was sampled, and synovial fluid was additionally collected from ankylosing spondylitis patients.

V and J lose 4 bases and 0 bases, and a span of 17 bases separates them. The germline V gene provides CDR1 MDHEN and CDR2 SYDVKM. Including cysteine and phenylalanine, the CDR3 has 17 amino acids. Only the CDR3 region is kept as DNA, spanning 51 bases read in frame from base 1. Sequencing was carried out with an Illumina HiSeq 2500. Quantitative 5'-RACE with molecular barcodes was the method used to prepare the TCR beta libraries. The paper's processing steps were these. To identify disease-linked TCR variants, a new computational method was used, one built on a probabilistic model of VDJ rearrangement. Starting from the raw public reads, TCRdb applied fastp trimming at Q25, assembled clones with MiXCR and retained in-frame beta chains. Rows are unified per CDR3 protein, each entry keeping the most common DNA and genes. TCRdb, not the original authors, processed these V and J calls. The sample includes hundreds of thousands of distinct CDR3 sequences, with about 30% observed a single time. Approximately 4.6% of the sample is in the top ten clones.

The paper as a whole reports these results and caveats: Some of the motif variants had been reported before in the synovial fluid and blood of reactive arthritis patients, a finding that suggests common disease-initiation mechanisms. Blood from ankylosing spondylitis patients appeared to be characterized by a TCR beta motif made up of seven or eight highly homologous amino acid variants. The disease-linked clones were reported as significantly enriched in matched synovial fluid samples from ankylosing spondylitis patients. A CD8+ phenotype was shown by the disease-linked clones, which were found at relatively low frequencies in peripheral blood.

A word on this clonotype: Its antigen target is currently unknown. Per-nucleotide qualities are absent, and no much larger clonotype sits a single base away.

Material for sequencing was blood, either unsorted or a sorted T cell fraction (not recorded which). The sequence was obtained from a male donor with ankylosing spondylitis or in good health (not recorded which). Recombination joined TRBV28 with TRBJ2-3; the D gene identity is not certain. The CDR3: CASSSLDSKWSTDTQYF. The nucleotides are TGTGCCAGCAGTTCCCTCGACTCGAAGTGGAGCACAGATACGCAGTATTTT.